These 13 T cell receptor beta chains came from one sample sequenced in a study of Ad26.COV2.S vaccination and SARS-CoV-2 variants. Sequencing was performed with immunoSEQ multiplex PCR; in TCRdb, only in-frame clones are kept and a portion is missing. Of under 150,000 clones in the sample, 75% to 90% are singletons; the top ten hold more than 4.5%. The material was peripheral blood, obtained after recovery from COVID-19. Source of these receptors: a human donor who had recovered from COVID-19.

The chain recombines TRBV30 with TRBJ1-2; 7 bases are a match to TRBD1. Germline CDR1 is GTSNPN and CDR2 is SVGIG (reference sequence). The J segment lost 8 bases and the V segment lost 3 bases, leaving 15 bases of the junction unmatched. The CDR3 has 15 residues. The CDR3 DNA reads TGTGCCTGGAGCAGAACGACGGGACAGTCAGGGGGCTACACCTTC. Amino acids: CAWSRTTGQSGGYTF.

The chain is built from TRBV28 and TRBJ2-7; D is unresolved. V shed 1 base and J shed 3 bases, with 10 bases lying between them. The CDR3 length is 14 residues. Germline assignment: CDR1 MDHEN and CDR2 SYDVKM. CDR3 DNA sequence: TGTGCCAGCAGTTTATCGGGTATGGACTACGAGCAGTACTTC. Translated: CASSLSGMDYEQYF. The full variable domain, in which reference TRBV28 and TRBJ2-7 provide the parts outside the CDR3, is DVKVTQSSRYLVKRTGEKVFLECVQDMDHENMFWYRQDPGLGLRLIYFSYDVKMKEKGDIPEGYSVSREKKERFSLILESASTNQTSMYLCASSLSGMDYEQYFGPGTRLTVT.

V usage is TRBV27 and J usage is TRBJ2-2; a possible D gene is TRBD2 (6 bases). CDR1 and CDR2 from the germline V gene are MNHEY and SMNVEV (reference sequence). This CDR3 contains 16 residues. V gave up 5 bases and J gave up 6 bases, with 19 bases separating them. CDR3 region: CASSGHRPTSSGELFF. CDR3 nucleotide sequence: TGTGCCAGCAGTGGACACAGGCCGACTAGTTCCGGGGAGCTGTTTTTT.

The chain couples TRBV29-1 to TRBJ1-5, with D uncertain. The V gene's germline CDR1 is SQVTM and CDR2 ANQGSEA. The CDR3 covers 13 residues. The V end lost 5 bases, the J end lost 9 bases, and 17 bases lay between the germline ends. The chain's CDR3 is CSVSTGQRGPQHF. DNA of the CDR3: TGCAGCGTTAGCACTGGGCAGCGAGGGCCCCAGCATTTT.

The chain is built from TRBV5-1 and TRBJ2-7; D is possibly TRBD1 (5 bases). The CDR3 covers 16 residues. CDR1 SGHRS and CDR2 YFSETQ come from the germline V gene. Trimming cost V 1 base and J 6 bases, with 20 bases left between them. This chain's CDR3 is CASSLSVQGKGGEQYF. The CDR3 DNA reads TGCGCCAGCAGCTTGTCGGTCCAGGGAAAAGGCGGCGAGCAGTACTTC.

V is TRBV7-9 and J is TRBJ2-3; D unclear. The CDR3 loop spans 15 amino acids. Trimming cost V 1 base and J 0 bases, with 8 bases left between them. Germline V gives CDR1 SEHNR, CDR2 FQNEAQ (reference sequence). Here the CDR3 DNA reads TGTGCCAGCAGCTTAGAGGCGCCTAGCACAGATACGCAGTATTTT. Its translation is CASSLEAPSTDTQYF.

This rearrangement joins TRBV6-5 to TRBJ1-5, with 8 bases lining up with TRBD1. The germline V gene encodes CDR1 MNHEY and CDR2 SVGAGI. CDR3 length: 13 residues. V lost 8 bases, J lost 6 bases, and 6 bases stayed unmatched. The CDR3 sequence is CASGQGASQPQHF. In DNA, the CDR3 is TGTGCCAGCGGGCAGGGGGCGAGTCAGCCCCAGCATTTT.

The chain recombines TRBV30 with TRBJ2-1; D ambiguous. CDR3 length: 11 residues. Germline lookup yields CDR1 GTSNPN and CDR2 SVGIG (reference sequence). Trimming stripped 6 bases from V and 8 bases from J, with 11 bases between. CDR3 amino acids: CACSVRDEQFF. The CDR3 nucleotides are TGTGCCTGTTCCGTAAGGGATGAGCAGTTCTTC. The whole variable domain, remainder taken from reference TRBV30 and TRBJ2-1, is SQTIHQWPATLVQPVGSPLSLECTVEGTSNPNLYWYRQAAGRGLQLLFYSVGIGQISSEVPQNLSASRPQDRQFILSSKKLLLSDSGFYLCACSVRDEQFFGPGTRLTVL.

This chain connects TRBV2 to TRBJ1-5; 7 positions match TRBD1. This CDR3 has 16 amino acids. V shed 4 bases, J shed 7 bases, and the junction held 13 bases outside the gene matches. Germline assignment: CDR1 SNHLY and CDR2 FYNNEI. CDR3 bases: TGTGCCAGCAGTGGGATTGTGACAGGGCCCAACCAGCCCCAGCATTTT. Its protein product is CASSGIVTGPNQPQHF. The complete variable domain, with remaining parts taken from reference TRBV2 and TRBJ1-5, reads EPEVTQTPSHQVTQMGQEVILRCVPISNHLYFYWYRQILGQKVEFLVSFYNNEISEKSEIFDDQFSVERPDGSNFTLKIRSTKLEDSAMYFCASSGIVTGPNQPQHFGDGTRLSIL.

The chain couples TRBV12-3 or TRBV12-4 to TRBJ2-7, with D maybe TRBD1 (6 bases). This CDR3 is 13 amino acids long. Trimming took 6 bases from V and 0 from J, leaving 9 bases between them. The CDR3 sequence is CASRGQSSYEQYF. The DNA for the CDR3 is TGTGCCAGCAGAGGACAGAGCTCCTACGAGCAGTACTTC.

This clone is a singleton in its sample. The sample carries other DNA sequences with the same CDR3. V usage is TRBV11-2 and J usage is TRBJ2-7; D uncertain. Germline CDR1 is SGHAT and CDR2 is FQNNGV. There are 11 residues in the CDR3. Trimming left V 5 bases short and J 4 bases short, with 6 bases between. This chain's CDR3 is CASSLEYEQYF. In DNA form, the CDR3 reads TGTGCCAGCAGCCTTGAATACGAGCAGTACTTC.

The J gene is TRBJ2-3, the V gene TRBV7-2; D is undetermined. Trimming took off 3 bases at V and 0 bases at J, with 7 bases between the two ends. Germline values: CDR1 SGHTA, CDR2 FQGNSA. The CDR3 is 14 amino acids. The CDR3 DNA reads as TGTGCCAGCAGCTTCTATGCTAGCACAGATACGCAGTATTTT. This codes for CASSFYASTDTQYF. The whole variable domain, filled in from reference TRBV7-2 and TRBJ2-3, reads GAGVSQSPSNKVTEKGKDVELRCDPISGHTALYWYRQSLGQGLEFLIYFQGNSAPDKSGLPSDRFSAERTGGSVSTLTIQRTQQEDSAVYLCASSFYASTDTQYFGPGTRLTVL.

The genes are TRBV28 and TRBJ1-4; 7 bases map to TRBD1. Trimming at V came to 1 base and at J to 7 bases, leaving 0 bases not matched to a gene. Germline V CDR1 and CDR2: MDHEN, SYDVKM. The CDR3 contains 13 residues. This CDR3 is CASSLYRGEKLFF. In DNA form, the CDR3 reads TGTGCCAGCAGTTTATACAGGGGTGAAAAACTGTTTTTT.